This T cell receptor beta chain stems from a study of blood T cell repertoires in COVID-19. Study context: From T cells, B-cell-depleted T cells, or PBMCs came the material, which was cDNA or gDNA.

Trimming removed 6 bases at V and 2 bases at J, with 12 bases between. The CDR3 has 14 residues. Germline CDR1 and CDR2: KGHDR and SFDVKD. The table came from immunoSEQ multiplex PCR; TCRdb's copy has only in-frame clones and leaves some out. Among 150,000 to 200,000 clones listed, approximately 91% were seen once. In its sample, this clone was seen once. The specimen sequenced was peripheral blood. This TCR was recovered from a man between 18 and 29 years old with acute or convalescent COVID-19. The chain links TRBV24-1 to TRBJ1-2; a weak D match, TRBD1 (6 bases). The CDR3 DNA reads TGTGCCACCAGTTGGGCAGGGGAAAACTATGGCTACACCTTC. Encoded protein: CATSWAGENYGYTF.